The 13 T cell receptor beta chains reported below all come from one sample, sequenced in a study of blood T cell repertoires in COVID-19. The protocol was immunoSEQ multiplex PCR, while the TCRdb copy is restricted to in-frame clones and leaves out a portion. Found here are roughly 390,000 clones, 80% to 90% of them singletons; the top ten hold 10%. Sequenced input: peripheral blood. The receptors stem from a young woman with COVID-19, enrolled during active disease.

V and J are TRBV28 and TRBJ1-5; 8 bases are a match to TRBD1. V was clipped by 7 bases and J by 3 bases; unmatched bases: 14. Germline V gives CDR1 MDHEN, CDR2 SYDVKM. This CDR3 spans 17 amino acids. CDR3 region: CASTFGRRTGHNQPQHF. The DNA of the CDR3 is TGTGCCAGCACCTTCGGCCGACGGACAGGGCACAATCAGCCCCAGCATTTT.

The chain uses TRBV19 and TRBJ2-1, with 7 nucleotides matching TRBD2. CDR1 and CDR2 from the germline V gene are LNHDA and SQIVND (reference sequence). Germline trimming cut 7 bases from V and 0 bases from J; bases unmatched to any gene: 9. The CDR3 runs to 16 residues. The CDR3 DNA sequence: TGTGCCAGTAAGGCTAGCGGAGCCCTCTCCTACAATGAGCAGTTCTTC. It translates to CASKASGALSYNEQFF.

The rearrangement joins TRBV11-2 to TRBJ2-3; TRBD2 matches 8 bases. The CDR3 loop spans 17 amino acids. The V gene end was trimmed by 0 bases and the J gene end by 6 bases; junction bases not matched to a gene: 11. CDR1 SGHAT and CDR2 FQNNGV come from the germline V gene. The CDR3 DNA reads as TGTGCCAGCAGCTTAGAGGGGTTAGCGGGAAGGCGGGATACGCAGTATTTT. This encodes CASSLEGLAGRRDTQYF.

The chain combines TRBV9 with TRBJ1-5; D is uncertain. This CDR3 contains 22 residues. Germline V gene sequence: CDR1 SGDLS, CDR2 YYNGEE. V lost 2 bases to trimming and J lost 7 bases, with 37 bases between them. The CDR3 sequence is CASSVSHSVVADMWTPRQPQHF. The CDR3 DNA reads TGTGCCAGCAGCGTCTCCCATAGCGTAGTCGCGGATATGTGGACCCCTAGACAGCCCCAGCATTTT.

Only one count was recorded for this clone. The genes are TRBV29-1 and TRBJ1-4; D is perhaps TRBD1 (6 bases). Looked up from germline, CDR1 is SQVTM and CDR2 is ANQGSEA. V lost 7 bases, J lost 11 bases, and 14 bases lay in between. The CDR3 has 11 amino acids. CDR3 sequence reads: CSAATGGKLFF. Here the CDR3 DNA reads TGCAGCGCCGCGACAGGAGGTAAACTGTTTTTT.

CDR3 sequence (DNA): TGTGCCAGCAGCCCCGAACGGGGGAGCGAGCAGTACTTC. This gives the protein CASSPERGSEQYF. This rearrangement joins TRBV5-5 to TRBJ2-7, with TRBD2 as a possible D gene (6 bases). Trimming took 4 bases from V and 6 from J, leaving 14 bases between them. There are 13 residues in the CDR3. From germline, CDR1 is SGHKS and CDR2 YYEKEE (reference sequence).

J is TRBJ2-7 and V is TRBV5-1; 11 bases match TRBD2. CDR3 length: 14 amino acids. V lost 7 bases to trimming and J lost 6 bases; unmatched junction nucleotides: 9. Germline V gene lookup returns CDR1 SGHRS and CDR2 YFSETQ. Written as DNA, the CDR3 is TGCGCCAGCCAAACCGGGGGACTAGCGGCCGAGCAGTACTTC. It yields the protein CASQTGGLAAEQYF. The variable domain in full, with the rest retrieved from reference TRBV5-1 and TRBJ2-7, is KAGVTQTPRYLIKTRGQQVTLSCSPISGHRSVSWYQQTPGQGLQFLFEYFSETQRNKGNFPGRFSGRQFSNSRSEMNVSTLELGDSALYLCASQTGGLAAEQYFGPGTRLTVT.

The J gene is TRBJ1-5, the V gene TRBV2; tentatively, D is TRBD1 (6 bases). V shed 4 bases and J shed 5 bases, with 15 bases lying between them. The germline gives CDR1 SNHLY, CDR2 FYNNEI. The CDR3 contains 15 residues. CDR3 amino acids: CASSGMARGDQPQHF. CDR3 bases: TGTGCCAGCAGTGGAATGGCCAGGGGCGATCAGCCCCAGCATTTT.

The CDR3 nucleotides are TGTGCCAGCAGCTTGGCCACCGGGAGGCAGGGCTACGAGCAGTACTTC. Its translation: CASSLATGRQGYEQYF. The chain recombines TRBV5-8 with TRBJ2-7; 7 positions match TRBD2. The germline CDR1 and CDR2 sequences are SGHTS and YDEGEE. The V and J ends lost 0 bases and 3 bases, in that order; junction bases with no gene match: 9. The CDR3 runs 16 residues. Combining the CDR3 with reference TRBV5-8 and TRBJ2-7 gives the whole variable domain EAGVTQSPTHLIKTRGQQATLRCSPISGHTSVYWYQQALGLGLQFLLWYDEGEERNRGNFPPRFSGRQFPNYSSELNVNALELEDSALYLCASSLATGRQGYEQYFGPGTRLTVT.

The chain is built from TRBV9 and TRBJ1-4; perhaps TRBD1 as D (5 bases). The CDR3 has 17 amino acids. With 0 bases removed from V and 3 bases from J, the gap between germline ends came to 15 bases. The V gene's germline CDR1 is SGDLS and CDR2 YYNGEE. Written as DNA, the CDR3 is TGTGCCAGCAGCGTAGGGGACTTAAAAAGGGCTAATGAAAAACTGTTTTTT. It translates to CASSVGDLKRANEKLFF.

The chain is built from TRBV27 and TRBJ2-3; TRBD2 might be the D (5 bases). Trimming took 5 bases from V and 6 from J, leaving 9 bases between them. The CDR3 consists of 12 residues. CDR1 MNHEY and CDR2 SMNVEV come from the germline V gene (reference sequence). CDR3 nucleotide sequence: TGTGCCAGCAGTACTCCGGGGGATACGCAGTATTTT. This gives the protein CASSTPGDTQYF.

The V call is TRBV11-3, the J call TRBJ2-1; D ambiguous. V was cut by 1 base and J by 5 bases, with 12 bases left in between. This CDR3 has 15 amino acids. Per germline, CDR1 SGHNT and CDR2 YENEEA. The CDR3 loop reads CASSLGLVSHNEQFF. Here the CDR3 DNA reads TGTGCCAGCAGCTTAGGGTTAGTTTCCCACAATGAGCAGTTCTTC.

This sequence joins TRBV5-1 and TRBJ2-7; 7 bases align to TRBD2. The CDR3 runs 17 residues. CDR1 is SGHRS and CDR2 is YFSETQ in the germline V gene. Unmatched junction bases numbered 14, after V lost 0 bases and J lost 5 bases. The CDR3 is CASSLGVLALESNEQYF. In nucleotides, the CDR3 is TGCGCCAGCAGCTTGGGGGTACTAGCGCTCGAGTCGAACGAGCAGTACTTC.